The sequence of this TCR beta chain was determined in a study of blood T cell repertoires in COVID-19. Study information: Acute-phase and convalescent COVID-19 samples originated in the United States, Italy and Spain.

The CDR3 sequence is 19 residues long. Original processing methods: Reference gene primers were amplified, and this amplification served to estimate nucleated cell counts. Profiled with immunoSEQ multiplex PCR; TCRdb holds only in-frame clones, not every one. V and J calls and clone size are as listed in that table; D and trimming were resolved from the DNA. The profile shows approximately 70,000 clones, approximately 90% of them singletons. The sample was peripheral blood. This chain links TRBV21-1 with TRBJ2-1; the table's D call TRBD2 went unverified against the DNA. TRBV21-1 is an annotated pseudogene. This clonotype was obtained from an elderly woman with active COVID-19. Here the CDR3 DNA reads TGTGCCAGCAGCCCCGGACTAGCGGTCCTCTTGAGGGCCTACAATGAGCAGTTCTTC. Residues: CASSPGLAVLLRAYNEQFF.